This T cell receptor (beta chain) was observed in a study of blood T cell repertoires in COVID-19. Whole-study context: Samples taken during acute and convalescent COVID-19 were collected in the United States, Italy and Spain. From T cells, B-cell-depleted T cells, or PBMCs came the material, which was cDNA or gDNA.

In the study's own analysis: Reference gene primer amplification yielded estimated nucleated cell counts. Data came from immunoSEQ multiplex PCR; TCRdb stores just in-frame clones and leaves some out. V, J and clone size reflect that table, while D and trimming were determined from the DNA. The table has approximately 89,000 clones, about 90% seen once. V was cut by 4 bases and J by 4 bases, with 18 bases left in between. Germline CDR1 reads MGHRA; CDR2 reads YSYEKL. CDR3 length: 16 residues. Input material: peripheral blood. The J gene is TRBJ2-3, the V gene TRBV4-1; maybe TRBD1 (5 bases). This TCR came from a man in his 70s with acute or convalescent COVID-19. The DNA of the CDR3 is TGCGCCAGCAGCCCGCCGGTAGGGGTAGTGGCAGATACGCAGTATTTT. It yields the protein CASSPPVGVVADTQYF.